The present entry profiles one T cell receptor beta chain with its context. CDR3 length: 15 residues. Germline trimming cut 5 bases from V and 5 bases from J; bases unmatched to any gene: 7. Germline-derived CDR1 and CDR2 are SGHVS and FQNEAQ. The record originates from a study of blood T cell repertoires in COVID-19. Background on the study: COVID-19 samples collected from the United States, Italy and Spain covered acute and convalescent phases.

Seattle researchers signed up patients amid active infection and tracked them longitudinally. Authors' processing steps: Nucleated cell counts were estimated from reference gene primer amplification. Only in-frame clones appear in the TCRdb table, and some are missing; sequencing was by immunoSEQ multiplex PCR. V and J calls and clone size follow that table, whereas D and trimming were derived from the DNA. The profile shows over 100,000 clones, roughly 89% of them singletons. Specimen: peripheral blood. The receptor's source is a man aged 60 to 69 with COVID-19, enrolled during active disease. The chain joins TRBV7-8 to TRBJ1-5, with 9 bases lining up with TRBD1. The CDR3 protein is CASSRTGGWDQPQHF. CDR3 DNA sequence: TGTGCCAGCAGCCGCACAGGGGGCTGGGATCAGCCCCAGCATTTT.